This entry is about one T cell receptor beta chain. Using immunoSEQ multiplex PCR, the repertoire was profiled, and TCRdb retains in-frame clones only, with some absent. The sample contains hundreds of thousands of clones, 90% to 97% of which appear only once. Terminally differentiated effector memory CD45RA+ cells were left out of the naive CD8 fraction, which was CD45RO-negative and positively selected for CCR7. This sample was taken from a study of shared clonotypes between healthy human individuals. The specimen sequenced was naive CD8+ T cells sorted from blood. The source is a young woman in good health.

The chain's CDR3 is CASSLDGSPDTQYF. DNA for the CDR3: TGTGCCAGCAGCTTAGACGGGAGCCCCGATACGCAGTATTTT. V is TRBV7-2 and J is TRBJ2-3; perhaps TRBD2 as D (6 bases). V was cut by 1 base and J by 6 bases, with 11 bases left in between. Germline lookup yields CDR1 SGHTA and CDR2 FQGNSA. This CDR3 contains 14 residues.